Listed here are 27 T cell receptor beta chains from one sample, sequenced in a study of blood T cell repertoires in COVID-19. Profiling relied on immunoSEQ multiplex PCR, and the TCRdb table lists in-frame clones only, not all of them. The sample has under 45,000 clones, around 88% seen once. The sample taken for sequencing was peripheral blood. All receptors derive from an elderly woman with active or convalescent COVID-19.

The V gene is TRBV15, the J gene TRBJ1-4, with D possibly TRBD1 on 6 matching bases. This CDR3 has 17 amino acids. Trimming took off 0 bases at V and 5 bases at J, with 16 bases between the two ends. CDR1 and CDR2 (germline): LNHNV, YYDKDF (reference sequence). The CDR3 here is CATSRDGGGGDNEKLFF. The CDR3 DNA reads TGTGCCACCAGCAGAGATGGGGGCGGGGGCGACAATGAAAAACTGTTTTTT.

V is TRBV19 and J is TRBJ1-2, with D possibly TRBD1 on 6 matching bases. Germline V gives CDR1 LNHDA, CDR2 SQIVND (reference sequence). V lost 4 bases and J 8 bases, leaving 14 bases between the germline ends. This CDR3 is built from 13 residues. DNA of the CDR3: TGTGCCAGTAGTAGTGGCAGGGGAGAGGGCTACACCTTC. As protein: CASSSGRGEGYTF.

This clone was counted a few times. The chain uses TRBV2 and TRBJ1-5; the match to TRBD1 covers 9 bases. In germline, CDR1 is SNHLY, CDR2 FYNNEI. V gave up 6 bases and J gave up 4 bases; unmatched junction bases: 7. The CDR3 covers 15 residues. This CDR3 is CASSFRGTGNQPQHF. The CDR3 DNA reads as TGTGCCAGCAGCTTCCGGGGGACAGGGAATCAGCCCCAGCATTTT.

V gene TRBV5-1 combines with J gene TRBJ1-2, with 10 bases fitting TRBD1. The germline V gene has CDR1 SGHRS and CDR2 YFSETQ. J lost 6 bases, V lost 0 bases, and 2 bases had no gene match. CDR3 length: 14 residues. The CDR3 DNA reads TGCGCCAGCAGCTTGGCCGGGACAGGGGATGGCTACACCTTC. Translated: CASSLAGTGDGYTF. Full variable domain (outside the CDR3, taken from reference TRBV5-1 and TRBJ1-2): KAGVTQTPRYLIKTRGQQVTLSCSPISGHRSVSWYQQTPGQGLQFLFEYFSETQRNKGNFPGRFSGRQFSNSRSEMNVSTLELGDSALYLCASSLAGTGDGYTFGSGTRLTVV.

The chain uses TRBV19 and TRBJ2-1; 7 positions agree with TRBD1. CDR1 is LNHDA and CDR2 is SQIVND in the germline V gene (reference sequence). Unmatched junction bases numbered 4, after V lost 5 bases and J lost 6 bases. The CDR3 loop spans 13 amino acids. As DNA, the CDR3 is TGTGCCAGTAGTCCAAGGGGGCCCAATGAGCAGTTCTTC. This codes for CASSPRGPNEQFF.

This chain joins TRBV30 and TRBJ2-1, with 7 nucleotides matching TRBD2. V shed 2 bases, J shed 4 bases, and the junction held 2 bases outside the gene matches. The CDR3 has 13 amino acids. The germline V gene has CDR1 GTSNPN and CDR2 SVGIG (reference sequence). In nucleotides, the CDR3 is TGTGCCTGGAGTCTAGCGGAGTACAATGAGCAGTTCTTC. Translated, it gives CAWSLAEYNEQFF.

The rearrangement links TRBV7-3 to TRBJ2-3; TRBD1 matches at 12 bases. Per the germline V gene, CDR1 is SGHTA and CDR2 is FQGTGA. The trim removed 4 bases at V and 7 bases at J, leaving 9 bases unmatched. The CDR3 consists of 16 residues. In DNA, the CDR3 is TGTGCCAGCAGCTCATCCGGGACAGGGGGCGCCAATACGCAGTATTTT. Protein product: CASSSSGTGGANTQYF. The variable domain in full, with the rest retrieved from reference TRBV7-3 and TRBJ2-3, is GAGVSQTPSNKVTEKGKYVELRCDPISGHTALYWYRQSLGQGPEFLIYFQGTGAADDSGLPNDRFFAVRPEGSVSTLKIQRTERGDSAVYLCASSSSGTGGANTQYFGPGTRLTVL.

This rearrangement joins TRBV3-1 (or the pseudogene TRBV3-2) to TRBJ2-7; D gene unclear. This CDR3 has 15 residues. The germline CDR1 and CDR2 sequences are LGHDT and YNNKEL (reference sequence). Trimming took 4 bases from V and 6 from J, leaving 19 bases between them. The CDR3, as DNA: TGTGCCAGCAGCCCCGCAGTGGCTGGAGTAAGCGAGCAGTACTTC. Its translation is CASSPAVAGVSEQYF.

The CDR3 DNA reads as TGCGCCAGCAGGGGGGGACTCTACCAAGAGACCCAGTACTTC. This translates into CASRGGLYQETQYF. The rearrangement uses TRBV5-1 and TRBJ2-5, with a possible D match to TRBD2 (6 bases). V lost 5 bases and J lost 0, with 11 bases in between. The CDR3 consists of 14 residues. Germline loops: CDR1 SGHRS, CDR2 YFSETQ.

This clone has only a few counts. CDR3 DNA sequence: TGTGCCACCAGCGGGACAGGGGGGGAGCAGTTCTTC. Its protein product is CATSGTGGEQFF. This rearrangement joins TRBV15 to TRBJ2-1; 11 bases map to TRBD1. This CDR3 has 12 residues. Germline CDR1 and CDR2: LNHNV and YYDKDF (reference sequence). V was pared by 5 bases and J by 10 bases, with 1 base of the junction left unmatched.

The V call is TRBV28, the J call TRBJ2-2, with D unclear. The CDR3 sequence is 14 residues long. Germline V gene data show CDR1 as MDHEN and CDR2 as SYDVKM. The V and J ends lost 3 bases and 6 bases respectively, with 11 bases between them. CDR3 residues: CASSFEQRPGELFF. DNA for the CDR3: TGTGCCAGCAGTTTCGAACAGAGACCCGGGGAGCTGTTTTTT.

The chain couples TRBV6-2 or TRBV6-3 to TRBJ1-2, with D possibly matching TRBD1 (6 bases). Trimming removed 5 bases from V and 3 bases from J, with 10 bases in between. CDR3 length equals 13 residues. Germline CDR1 reads MNHEY; CDR2 reads SVGEGT. CDR3 sequence: CASSDRLDYGYTF. CDR3 coding DNA: TGTGCCAGCAGTGACAGGCTCGACTATGGCTACACCTTC.

This chain links TRBV6-1 with TRBJ2-1; 8 bases map to TRBD1. The length of the CDR3 is 16 residues. The V and J ends lost 4 bases and 7 bases, in that order; junction bases with no gene match: 12. Germline values: CDR1 MNHNS, CDR2 SASEGT. CDR3: CASSVGQVQTHNEQFF. The CDR3 coding sequence is TGTGCCAGCAGTGTGGGACAGGTCCAAACCCATAATGAGCAGTTCTTC.

The genes are TRBV10-1 and TRBJ2-3; D uncertain. The CDR3 totals 11 residues. Germline V gene sequence: CDR1 WNHNN, CDR2 SYGVQD (reference sequence). V lost 5 bases, J lost 4 bases, and 4 bases lay in between. The CDR3 DNA sequence: TGCGCCAGCAGTCGAGCAGATACGCAGTATTTT. Protein: CASSRADTQYF.

This chain links TRBV19 with TRBJ2-1; maybe TRBD2 (6 bases). Germline CDR1 reads LNHDA; CDR2 reads SQIVND (reference sequence). V lost 4 bases, J lost 0 bases, and 13 bases lay in between. The CDR3 covers 16 residues. CDR3 bases: TGTGCCAGTAGTACCTTAGCGGAGCCCTCCTACAATGAGCAGTTCTTC. It specifies CASSTLAEPSYNEQFF.

The chain links TRBV7-2 to TRBJ1-1; D not certain. Between the trimmed V and J ends, which lost 2 bases and 2 bases, there was a span of 9 bases. Germline V lookup: CDR1 SGHTA, CDR2 FQGNSA. The CDR3 is 14 residues long. CDR3 amino acids: CASSLSRDNTEAFF. The CDR3 region has the DNA TGTGCCAGCAGCTTATCGAGGGATAACACTGAAGCTTTCTTT.

V gene TRBV6-6 combines with J gene TRBJ2-1, with TRBD2 matching 8 bases. The CDR3 contains 14 residues. The ends lost 8 bases at V and 2 bases at J; junction bases unmatched: 5. CDR1 and CDR2 (germline): MNHNY, SVGAGI (reference sequence). The CDR3 is CASVDSGTYNEQFF. DNA for the CDR3: TGTGCCAGCGTCGATAGCGGGACCTACAATGAGCAGTTCTTC.

This chain uses TRBV19 with TRBJ2-7; 9 bases fit TRBD1. This CDR3 has 15 residues. Germline CDR1 reads LNHDA; CDR2 reads SQIVND (reference sequence). After removal of 6 bases from V and 0 bases from J, the junction contained 6 bases not matched to a gene. Here the CDR3 DNA reads TGTGCCAGTAGGAGGACAGGGGCCTCCTCCTACGAGCAGTACTTC. This sequence encodes CASRRTGASSYEQYF.

This clone is labeled as medium-sized. V gene TRBV19 combines with J gene TRBJ2-7, with 7 bases fitting TRBD1. Per germline, CDR1 LNHDA and CDR2 SQIVND (reference sequence). CDR3 size: 16 residues. V shed 1 base and J 7 bases; nucleotides not matched to a gene: 13. DNA of the CDR3: TGTGCCAGTAGTATAGTACCGGGGACAGAACTTGGGGAGCAGTACTTC. Protein product: CASSIVPGTELGEQYF. Full variable domain (outside the CDR3, taken from reference TRBV19 and TRBJ2-7): DGGITQSPKYLFRKEGQNVTLSCEQNLNHDAMYWYRQDPGQGLRLIYYSQIVNDFQKGDIAEGYSVSREKKESFPLTVTSAQKNPTAFYLCASSIVPGTELGEQYFGPGTRLTVT.

This chain connects TRBV6-4 to TRBJ2-2; 8 positions match TRBD2. The CDR3 sequence is 19 residues long. V was clipped by 0 bases and J by 7 bases; unmatched bases: 16. Germline V gives CDR1 MRHNA, CDR2 SNTAGT. This chain's CDR3 is CASSDSLYLWREVVGELFF. CDR3 nucleotides: TGTGCCAGCAGTGACTCCTTATATCTTTGGCGGGAGGTGGTCGGGGAGCTGTTTTTT.

The gene calls are TRBV9 and TRBJ2-2; 7 bases fit TRBD1. The germline CDR1 and CDR2 sequences are SGDLS and YYNGEE. V lost 3 bases, J lost 6 bases, and 14 bases stayed unmatched. CDR3 size: 17 residues. The CDR3 protein is CASSALGNGQGAGELFF. Written as DNA, the CDR3 is TGTGCCAGCAGCGCCCTAGGCAACGGTCAGGGGGCCGGGGAGCTGTTTTTT.

The rearrangement uses TRBV2 and TRBJ2-2, with D tentatively TRBD1 (6 bases). This CDR3 contains 15 residues. The V end was cut by 4 bases, the J end by 6 bases, with 15 bases between. CDR1 and CDR2 (germline): SNHLY, FYNNEI. CDR3 in amino acids: CASSGTARTPGELFF. The CDR3 DNA is TGTGCCAGCAGTGGGACAGCGCGAACGCCCGGGGAGCTGTTTTTT.

This chain connects TRBV10-3 to TRBJ2-7; no clear D. Germline CDR1 reads ENHRY; CDR2 reads SYGVKD. Trimming removed 3 bases at V and 5 bases at J, with 5 bases between. The CDR3 totals 11 residues. The CDR3 loop is CAISENNEQYF. CDR3 bases: TGTGCCATCAGTGAAAACAACGAGCAGTACTTC.

The chain carries TRBV7-9 and TRBJ2-1, with 9 bases matching TRBD1. Germline CDR1 reads SEHNR; CDR2 reads FQNEAQ (reference sequence). J was trimmed by 4 bases and V by 4 bases; bases with no gene match: 5. This CDR3 is built from 15 residues. The chain's CDR3 is CASSSRQGGYNEQFF. The CDR3 nucleotides read TGTGCCAGCAGCTCCCGACAGGGGGGGTACAATGAGCAGTTCTTC.

The chain has TRBV2 and TRBJ2-7; D is uncertain. The CDR3 contains 11 residues. CDR1 is SNHLY and CDR2 is FYNNEI in the germline V gene. Trimming cost V 2 bases and J 7 bases, with 6 bases left between them. CDR3 nucleotide sequence: TGTGCCAGCAGTGAATCCAGGGAGCAGTACTTC. As protein: CASSESREQYF.

The CDR3 DNA reads as TGTGCCAGCAGCTCATGGACTAGAGGGGGATACAATGAGCAGTTCTTC. Its translation is CASSSWTRGGYNEQFF. J is TRBJ2-1 and V is TRBV11-3; perhaps TRBD2 as D (7 bases). CDR1 is SGHNT and CDR2 is YENEEA in the germline V gene. The CDR3 consists of 16 residues. V was shortened by 4 bases and J by 4 bases, with 17 bases between the two germline ends.

The chain employs TRBV14 and TRBJ1-1; D not resolved. V was clipped by 6 bases and J by 5 bases, with 13 bases between them. The CDR3 is 13 residues long. CDR1 is SGHDN and CDR2 is FVKESK in the germline V gene. The DNA for the CDR3 is TGTGCCAGCAGTCGGACGGGGTTGACTGAAGCTTTCTTT. Protein product: CASSRTGLTEAFF. Filled out from reference TRBV14 and TRBJ1-1, the complete variable domain reads EAGVTQFPSHSVIEKGQTVTLRCDPISGHDNLYWYRRVMGKEIKFLLHFVKESKQDESGMPNNRFLAERTGGTYSTLKVQPAELEDSGVYFCASSRTGLTEAFFGQGTRLTVV.